This T cell receptor beta chain originates from a study of T-cell reconstitution after alpha-beta-depleted transplantation in children. A TCRbeta library incorporating unique molecular identifiers was prepared. TCRdb reprocessed the PCR reads with MiXCR, giving one entry per CDR3 protein. The sample has 500,000 to 600,000 distinct CDR3 sequences, about 31% seen once; the top ten hold 2.4%. Per the germline V gene, CDR1 is GTSNPN and CDR2 is SVGIG (reference sequence). V was cut by 0 bases and J by 6 bases, with 9 bases left in between. The CDR3 length is 13 residues. The rearrangement joins TRBV30 to TRBJ2-1; D is perhaps TRBD2 (5 bases). Source: PBMCs from the stem cell graft donor, taken from the stem cell graft. The receptor was isolated from a human donor who donated a stem cell graft to a child with aplastic anemia. Here the CDR3 DNA reads TGTGCCTGGAGTGTACGAGGGTTCAATGAGCAGTTCTTC. Its translation is CAWSVRGFNEQFF.